The sequence of this T cell receptor (beta chain) was determined in a study of type 1 regulatory T cells (dated by TCRdb to about 2021). Describing the broader study: An in vitro protocol by which a Tr1-enriched, alloantigen-specific CD4 T cell product named T-allo10 was generated was characterized in the study. T-allo10 was being evaluated clinically in patients with hematological malignancies who were receiving allogeneic hematopoietic stem cell transplantation. The paper as a whole reports these results and caveats: Compared with non-Tr1 cells, Tr1 cells had a TCR repertoire that was more restricted, a finding the study read as clonal expansion induced by alloantigen.

The sequencing machine was an Illumina MiSeq. TCRdb redid the processing of the public reads, applying fastp at Q25 and MiXCR, and retained in-frame beta chains. Rows matching on CDR3 protein sequence are summarized as one entry with the most common DNA and genes. The sample contains roughly 40,000 distinct CDR3 sequences, 12% of them found a single time. The ten largest clones represent 7% to 9% of the sample. This clonotype has only a few counts. Its antigen has not been determined. No base qualities exist here, and no much larger clone lies one base off it. From the cysteine through the phenylalanine, the CDR3 covers 15 amino acids. Just CDR3 DNA is preserved here, 45 bases in frame from base 1. The V end gives up 2 bases and the J end 7 bases, leaving 3 bases in the junction not matched to a gene.

Sequenced material: cultured non-Tr1 T cells, either the whole culture or a sorted T cell fraction (not recorded which). The sample's cell subset or site label, decoded: non-Tr1 population from the T-allo10 product. This clonotype was sampled from a human donor in good health. Recombination linked TRBV12-3 or TRBV12-4 to TRBJ2-2, with 11 bases aligning to TRBD1. The CDR3 corresponds to CASSLRTGGIGELFF. The DNA sequence is as follows: TGTGCCAGCAGTTTAAGGACAGGGGGCATCGGGGAGCTGTTTTTT.